This T cell receptor (beta chain) emerged from a study of response to subunit inactivated influenza vaccine. The CDR3 runs to 13 residues. Germline V lookup: CDR1 LNHNV, CDR2 YYDKDF (reference sequence). The V gene lost 2 bases and the J gene lost 4 bases, with 8 bases spanning the gap. Using its own MiXCR run on the RT-PCR reads, TCRdb lists one record per CDR3 protein. This table has roughly 670,000 distinct CDR3 sequences, 12% to 15% appearing once. This clonotype turned up a few times. Source: PBMCs from blood, taken 14 days before vaccination. The source of this sequence is a man between 45 and 60 years old who received an inactivated influenza vaccine. The rearrangement joins TRBV15 to TRBJ1-1; D is uncertain. In nucleotides, the CDR3 is TGTGCCACCAGCAGACCCATGGTCACTGAAGCTTTCTTT. Its translation: CATSRPMVTEAFF. The whole variable domain, filled in from reference TRBV15 and TRBJ1-1, reads DAMVIQNPRYQVTQFGKPVTLSCSQTLNHNVMYWYQQKSSQAPKLLFHYYDKDFNNEADTPDNFQSRRPNTSFCFLDIRSPGLGDTAMYLCATSRPMVTEAFFGQGTRLTVV.